These T cell receptor beta chains were read from a single sample in a study of cytomegalovirus exposure and HLA in healthy donors. The method was immunoSEQ multiplex PCR; TCRdb's version includes in-frame clones alone and lacks a portion of them. The sample gives under 200,000 clones, less than 80% of which show up once; approximately 0.7% is in the top ten. The specimen sequenced was PBMCs. The receptors were gathered from a woman aged 40-49 years in good health and CMV-seronegative. CDR3s include the opening cysteine and the closing phenylalanine or tryptophan. The D gene is left open where the match is weak. Only part of the rows carry a size: once, few, many, or a class if the clone is expanded.

.	TRBV7-9	.	TRBJ2-7	TGTGCCAGCTTTTCGGAGACAGCAGGGACTTCGGAAGAGCAGTACTTC	CASFSETAGTSEEQYF
.	TRBV7-9	.	TRBJ1-1	TGTTCCAGCAGGTCAGGACAGCGAGAAGCTTTCTTT	CSSRSGQREAFF
TRBD1	TRBV7-2	.	TRBJ2-2	TGTGCCAGCAGCCCGACCGGACAGGGGTGGGCCGGGGAGCTGTTTTTT	CASSPTGQGWAGELFF
TRBD2	TRBV5-1	.	TRBJ2-3	TGCGCCAGCAGCTTGGAACTAGCGGGGGGGCAGACAGATACGCAGTATTTT	CASSLELAGGQTDTQYF
TRBD1	TRBV7-9	.	TRBJ1-2	TGTGCCAGCAGCTCGTCCGGGACAGGGAATGGCTACACCTTC	CASSSSGTGNGYTF
.	TRBV5-1	.	TRBJ1-2	TGCGCCAGCAGTCGGGACGGCGCGGCGGGAACCTATGGCTACACCTTC	CASSRDGAAGTYGYTF
TRBD1	TRBV7-6	.	TRBJ2-2	TGTGCCAGCAGCCCTGGACAGGGGGTGATCGGGGAGCTGTTTTTT	CASSPGQGVIGELFF
.	TRBV10-1	.	TRBJ2-1	TGCGCCAGCAGTCCAACCAAGGGGGGGTCCCTCAATGAGCAGTTCTTC	CASSPTKGGSLNEQFF
TRBD2	TRBV10-3	.	TRBJ2-1	TGTGCCATCAGTGAGTCAAAAATAGCGGGCAATGAGCAGTTCTTC	CAISESKIAGNEQFF
TRBD1	TRBV29-1	.	TRBJ1-1	TGCAGCACGGACAGGGAGGGCACTGAAGCTTTCTTT	CSTDREGTEAFF
TRBD2	TRBV5-1	.	TRBJ2-1	TGCGCCAGCAGCGCAGACGGGGGGGCCCTCGATGAGCAGTTCTTC	CASSADGGALDEQFF
.	TRBV7-2	.	TRBJ2-3	TGTGCCAGCAGCTTAGTGGTCACGGTTCACACAGATACGCAGTATTTT	CASSLVVTVHTDTQYF
TRBD2	TRBV5-1	once	TRBJ2-7	TGCGCCAGCAGCTTGGAGCGGGGTTTCGGCGAGCAGTACTTC	CASSLERGFGEQYF